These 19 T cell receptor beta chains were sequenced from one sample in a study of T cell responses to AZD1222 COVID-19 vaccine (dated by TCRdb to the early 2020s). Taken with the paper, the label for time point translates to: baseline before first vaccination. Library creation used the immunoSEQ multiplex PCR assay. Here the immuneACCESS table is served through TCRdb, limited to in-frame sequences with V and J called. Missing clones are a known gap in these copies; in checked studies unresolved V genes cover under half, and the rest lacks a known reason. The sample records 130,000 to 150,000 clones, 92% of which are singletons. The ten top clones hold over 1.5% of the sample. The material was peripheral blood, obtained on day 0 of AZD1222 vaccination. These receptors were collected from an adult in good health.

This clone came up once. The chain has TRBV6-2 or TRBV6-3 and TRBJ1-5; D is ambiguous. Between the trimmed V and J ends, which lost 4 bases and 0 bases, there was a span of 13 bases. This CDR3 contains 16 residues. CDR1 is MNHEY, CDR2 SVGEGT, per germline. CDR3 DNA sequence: TGTGCCAGCAGTTGGGCAGATTTTTATAGCAATCAGCCCCAGCATTTT. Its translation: CASSWADFYSNQPQHF.

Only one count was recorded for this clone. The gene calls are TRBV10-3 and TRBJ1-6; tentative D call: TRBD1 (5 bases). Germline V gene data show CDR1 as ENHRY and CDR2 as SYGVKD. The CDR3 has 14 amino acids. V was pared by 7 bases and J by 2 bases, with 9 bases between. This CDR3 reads CAITRDPYNSPLHF. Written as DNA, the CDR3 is TGTGCCATCACCAGGGATCCCTATAATTCACCCCTCCACTTT.

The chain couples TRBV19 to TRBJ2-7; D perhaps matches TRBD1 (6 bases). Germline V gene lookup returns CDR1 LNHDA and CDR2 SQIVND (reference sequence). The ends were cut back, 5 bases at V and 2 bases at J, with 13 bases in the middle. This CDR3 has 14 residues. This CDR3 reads CASSATTGPYEQYF. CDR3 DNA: TGTGCCAGTAGTGCGACGACAGGTCCCTACGAGCAGTACTTC.

The CDR3 spells CASSVSSGRDFRETQYF. Written as DNA, the CDR3 is TGTGCCAGCAGCGTCTCGAGCGGGAGGGATTTCCGAGAGACCCAGTACTTC. J is TRBJ2-5 and V is TRBV9, with 10 bases lining up with TRBD2. Losses at the gene ends were 2 bases for V and 4 bases for J; bases not matched to a gene: 11. The CDR3 runs 17 residues. CDR1 and CDR2 (germline): SGDLS, YYNGEE. The full variable domain, with the rest looked up from reference TRBV9 and TRBJ2-5, is DSGVTQTPKHLITATGQRVTLRCSPRSGDLSVYWYQQSLDQGLQFLIQYYNGEERAKGNILERFSAQQFPDLHSELNLSSLELGDSALYFCASSVSSGRDFRETQYFGPGTRLLVL.

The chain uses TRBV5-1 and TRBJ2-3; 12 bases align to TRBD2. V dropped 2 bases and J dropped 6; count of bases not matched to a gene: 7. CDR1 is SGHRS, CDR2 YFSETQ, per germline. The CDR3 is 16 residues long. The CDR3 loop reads CASSFLLAGGRDTQYF. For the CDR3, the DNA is TGCGCCAGCAGCTTCCTTCTAGCGGGAGGGCGCGATACGCAGTATTTT.

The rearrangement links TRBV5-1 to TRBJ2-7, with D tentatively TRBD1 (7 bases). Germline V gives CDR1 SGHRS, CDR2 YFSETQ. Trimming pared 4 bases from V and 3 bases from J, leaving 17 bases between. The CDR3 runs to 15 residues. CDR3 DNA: TGCGCCAGCAGCGGGGGGACAGCGTTCCACTACGAGCAGTACTTC. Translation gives CASSGGTAFHYEQYF.

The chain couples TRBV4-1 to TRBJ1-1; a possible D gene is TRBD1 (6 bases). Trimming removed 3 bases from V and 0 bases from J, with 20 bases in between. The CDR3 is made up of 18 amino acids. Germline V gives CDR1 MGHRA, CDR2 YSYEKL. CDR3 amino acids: CASSQGLGGPTLNTEAFF. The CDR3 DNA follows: TGCGCCAGCAGCCAGGGGCTTGGGGGCCCCACCCTGAACACTGAAGCTTTCTTT.

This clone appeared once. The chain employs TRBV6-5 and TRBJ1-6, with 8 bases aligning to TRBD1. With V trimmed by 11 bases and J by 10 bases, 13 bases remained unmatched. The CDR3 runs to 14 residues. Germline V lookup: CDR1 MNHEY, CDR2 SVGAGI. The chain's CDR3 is CAGASTGEGSPLHF. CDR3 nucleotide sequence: TGTGCCGGAGCCTCGACAGGGGAGGGATCACCCCTCCACTTT.

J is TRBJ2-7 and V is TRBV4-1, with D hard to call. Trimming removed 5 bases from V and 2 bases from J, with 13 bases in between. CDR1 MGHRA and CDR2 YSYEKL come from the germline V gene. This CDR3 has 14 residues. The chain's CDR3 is CASSFRTGPYEQYF. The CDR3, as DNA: TGCGCCAGCAGCTTCCGGACGGGTCCCTACGAGCAGTACTTC.

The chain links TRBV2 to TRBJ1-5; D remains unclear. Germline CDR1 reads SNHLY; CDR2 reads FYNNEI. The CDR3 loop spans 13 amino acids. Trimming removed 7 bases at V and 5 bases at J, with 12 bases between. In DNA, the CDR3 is TGTGCCAGCAAGCAGTTTGTACATCAGCCCCAGCATTTT. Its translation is CASKQFVHQPQHF. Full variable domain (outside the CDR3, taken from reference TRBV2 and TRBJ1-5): EPEVTQTPSHQVTQMGQEVILRCVPISNHLYFYWYRQILGQKVEFLVSFYNNEISEKSEIFDDQFSVERPDGSNFTLKIRSTKLEDSAMYFCASKQFVHQPQHFGDGTRLSIL.

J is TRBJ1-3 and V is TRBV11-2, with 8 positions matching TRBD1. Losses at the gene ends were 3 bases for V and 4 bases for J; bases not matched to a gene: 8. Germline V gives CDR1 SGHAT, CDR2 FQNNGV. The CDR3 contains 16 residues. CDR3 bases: TGTGCCAGCAGCTTGGACCGGGACAGGCTGGGAAACACCATATATTTT. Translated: CASSLDRDRLGNTIYF.

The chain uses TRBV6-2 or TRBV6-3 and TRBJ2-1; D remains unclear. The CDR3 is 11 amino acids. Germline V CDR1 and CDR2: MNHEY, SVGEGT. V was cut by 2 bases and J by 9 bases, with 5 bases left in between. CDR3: CASSYGGEQFF. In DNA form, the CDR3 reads TGTGCCAGCAGTTACGGCGGTGAGCAGTTCTTC.

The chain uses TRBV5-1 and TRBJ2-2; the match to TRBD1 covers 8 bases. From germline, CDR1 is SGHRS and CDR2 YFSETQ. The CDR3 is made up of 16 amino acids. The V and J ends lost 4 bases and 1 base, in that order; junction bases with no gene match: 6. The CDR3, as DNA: TGCGCCAGCAGCCTGTCGGGACAGGAGAACACCGGGGAGCTGTTTTTT. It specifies CASSLSGQENTGELFF.

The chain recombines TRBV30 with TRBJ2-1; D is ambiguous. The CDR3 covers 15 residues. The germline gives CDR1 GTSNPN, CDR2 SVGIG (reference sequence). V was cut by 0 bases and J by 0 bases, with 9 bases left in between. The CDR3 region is CAWSVPSSSYNEQFF. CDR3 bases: TGTGCCTGGAGTGTGCCCAGTTCCTCCTACAATGAGCAGTTCTTC.

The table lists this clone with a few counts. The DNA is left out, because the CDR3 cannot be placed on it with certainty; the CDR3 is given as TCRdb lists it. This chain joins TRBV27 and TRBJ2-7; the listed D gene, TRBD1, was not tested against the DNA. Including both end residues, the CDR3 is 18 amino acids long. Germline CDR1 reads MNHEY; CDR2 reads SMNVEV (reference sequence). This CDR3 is CASSFYFGAGTNRGEQYF.

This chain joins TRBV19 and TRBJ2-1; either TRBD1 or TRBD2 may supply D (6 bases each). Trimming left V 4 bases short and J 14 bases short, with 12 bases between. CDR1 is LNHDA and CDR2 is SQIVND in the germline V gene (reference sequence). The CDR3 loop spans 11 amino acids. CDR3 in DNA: TGTGCCAGTAGTAGTGGGGGGACAAAGTTCTTC. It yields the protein CASSSGGTKFF.

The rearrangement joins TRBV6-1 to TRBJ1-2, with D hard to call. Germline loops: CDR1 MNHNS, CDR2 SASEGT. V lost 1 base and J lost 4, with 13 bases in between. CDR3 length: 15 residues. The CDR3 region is CASSEGLVGSYGYTF. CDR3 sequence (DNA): TGTGCCAGCAGTGAAGGACTTGTCGGTAGCTATGGCTACACCTTC.

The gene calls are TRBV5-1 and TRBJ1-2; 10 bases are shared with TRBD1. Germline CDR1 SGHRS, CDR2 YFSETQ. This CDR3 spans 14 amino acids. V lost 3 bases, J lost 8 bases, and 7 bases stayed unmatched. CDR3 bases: TGCGCCAGCAGCTATGACAGGGGGCGTGGAGGCTACACCTTC. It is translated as CASSYDRGRGGYTF.

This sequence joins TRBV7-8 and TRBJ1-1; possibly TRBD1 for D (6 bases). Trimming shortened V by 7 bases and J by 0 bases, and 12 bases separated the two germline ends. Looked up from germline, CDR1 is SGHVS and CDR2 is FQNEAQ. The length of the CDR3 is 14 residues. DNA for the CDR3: TGTGCCAGCACCATAGGGGGGCTGAACACTGAAGCTTTCTTT. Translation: CASTIGGLNTEAFF.